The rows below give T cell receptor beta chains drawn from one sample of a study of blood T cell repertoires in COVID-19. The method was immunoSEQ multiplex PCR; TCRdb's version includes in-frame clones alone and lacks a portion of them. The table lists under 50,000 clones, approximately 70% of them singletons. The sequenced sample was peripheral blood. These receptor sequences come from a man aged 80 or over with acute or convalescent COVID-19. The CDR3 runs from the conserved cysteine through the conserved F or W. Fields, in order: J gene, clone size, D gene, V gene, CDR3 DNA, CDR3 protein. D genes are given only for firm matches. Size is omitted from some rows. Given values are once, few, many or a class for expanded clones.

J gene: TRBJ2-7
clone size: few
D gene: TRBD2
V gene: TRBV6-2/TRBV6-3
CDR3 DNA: TGTGCCAGCAGTTTCCCGGGACTAGCGGGAGGGTCCTACGAGCAGTACTTC
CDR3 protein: CASSFPGLAGGSYEQYF

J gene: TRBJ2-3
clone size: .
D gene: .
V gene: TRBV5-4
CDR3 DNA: TGTGCCAGCAGTAACCCGGGACACGGGATCCAAGATACGCAGTATTTT
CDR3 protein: CASSNPGHGIQDTQYF

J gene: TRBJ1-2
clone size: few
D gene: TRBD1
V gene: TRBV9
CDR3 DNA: TGTGCCAGCAGCTCCGCCGGGACAGGGGGCTATGGCTACACCTTC
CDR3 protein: CASSSAGTGGYGYTF

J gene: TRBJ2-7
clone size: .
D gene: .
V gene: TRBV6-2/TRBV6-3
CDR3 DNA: TGTGCCAGCAGTTACCGCGGCTACGAGCAGTACTTC
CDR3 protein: CASSYRGYEQYF

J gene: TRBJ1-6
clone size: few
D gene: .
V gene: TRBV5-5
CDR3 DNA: TGTGCCAGCAGTTACGGCAGGGCGATCTATAATTCACCCCTCCACTTT
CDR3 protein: CASSYGRAIYNSPLHF

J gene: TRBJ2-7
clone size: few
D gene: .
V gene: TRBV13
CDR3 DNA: TGTGCCAGCAGCTTATTGCGTTCCTACGAGCAGTACTTC
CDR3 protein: CASSLLRSYEQYF

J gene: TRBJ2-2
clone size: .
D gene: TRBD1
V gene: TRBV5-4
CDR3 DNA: TGTGCCAGCAACCCGGGCGGGACAGGGCTTGCCGGGGAGCTGTTTTTT
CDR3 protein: CASNPGGTGLAGELFF

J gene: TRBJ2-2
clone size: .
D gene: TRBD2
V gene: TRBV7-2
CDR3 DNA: TGTGCCAGCAGCGAGGGACTAGCGGGCGGGGAGCTGTTTTTT
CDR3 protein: CASSEGLAGGELFF

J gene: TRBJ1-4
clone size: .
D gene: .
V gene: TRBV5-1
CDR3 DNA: TGCGCCAGCAGCCGGGGGTGGACCCTCCCCGGCGGGGATGAAAAACTGTTTTTT
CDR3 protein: CASSRGWTLPGGDEKLFF

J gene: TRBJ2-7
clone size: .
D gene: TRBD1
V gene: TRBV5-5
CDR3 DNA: TGTGCCAGCAGCGGGACAGGGGCTAATTACGAGCAGTACTTC
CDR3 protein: CASSGTGANYEQYF

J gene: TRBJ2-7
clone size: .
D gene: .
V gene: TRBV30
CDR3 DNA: TGTGCCTGGAGTGTAAGTCCCGGACAGAGCTCCTACGAGCAGTACTTC
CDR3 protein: CAWSVSPGQSSYEQYF

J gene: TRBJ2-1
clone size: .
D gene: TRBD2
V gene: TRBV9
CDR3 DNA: TGTGCCAGTAGCGTAACTAGCGGGGGCCCCTACAATGAGCAGTTCTTC
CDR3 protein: CASSVTSGGPYNEQFF

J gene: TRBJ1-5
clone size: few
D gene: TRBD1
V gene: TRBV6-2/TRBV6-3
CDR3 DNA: TGTGCCAGCAGTTGGGGACAGCCAGGTCAGCCCCAGCATTTT
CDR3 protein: CASSWGQPGQPQHF

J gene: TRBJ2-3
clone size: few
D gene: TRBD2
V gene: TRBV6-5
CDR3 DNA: TGTGCCAGCAGGACGCCGGGAGGCTATACGCAGTATTTT
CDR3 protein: CASRTPGGYTQYF

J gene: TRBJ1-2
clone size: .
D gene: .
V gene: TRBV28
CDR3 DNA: TGTGCCAGCAGTTTATCTCACTATGGCTACACCTTC
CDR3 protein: CASSLSHYGYTF

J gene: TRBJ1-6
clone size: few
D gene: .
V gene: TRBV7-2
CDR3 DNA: TGTGCCAGCAGCTTCGGCAGGGGCGATTCACCCCTCCACTTT
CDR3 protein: CASSFGRGDSPLHF

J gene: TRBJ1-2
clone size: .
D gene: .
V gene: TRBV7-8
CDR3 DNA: TGTGCCAGCAGCTATCAACCCAACAGCAACAACTATGGCTACACCTTC
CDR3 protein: CASSYQPNSNNYGYTF

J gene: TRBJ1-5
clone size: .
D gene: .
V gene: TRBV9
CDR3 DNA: TGTGCCAGCAGCATCGGGGGGAGCAATCAGCCCCAGCATTTT
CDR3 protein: CASSIGGSNQPQHF

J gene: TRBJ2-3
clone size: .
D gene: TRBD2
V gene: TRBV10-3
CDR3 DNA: TGTGCCACGCGCCGGACTAGCGGCACAGATACGCAGTATTTT
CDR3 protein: CATRRTSGTDTQYF

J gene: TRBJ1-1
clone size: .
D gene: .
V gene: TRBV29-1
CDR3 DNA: TGCAGCGCCGGGGATAAGACTGAAGCTTTCTTT
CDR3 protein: CSAGDKTEAFF

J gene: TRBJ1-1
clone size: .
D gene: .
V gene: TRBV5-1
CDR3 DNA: TGCGCCAGCAGCCGGGGGGAACTGAACACTGAAGCTTTCTTT
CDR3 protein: CASSRGELNTEAFF

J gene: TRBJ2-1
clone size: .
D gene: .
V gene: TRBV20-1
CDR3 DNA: TGCAGTGCTAGTTACTCCCTGAGCTCCTACAATGAGCAGTTCTTC
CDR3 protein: CSASYSLSSYNEQFF

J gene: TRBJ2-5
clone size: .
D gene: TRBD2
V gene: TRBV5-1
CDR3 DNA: TGCGCCAGCAGCCCTAGCGGGGGGGCTGGGGAAGAGACCCAGTACTTC
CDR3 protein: CASSPSGGAGEETQYF

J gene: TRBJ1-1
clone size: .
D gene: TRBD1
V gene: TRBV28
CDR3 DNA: TGTGCCAGCAGGACATGGACAGGGGCCAGGGTCACTGAAGCTTTCTTT
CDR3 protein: CASRTWTGARVTEAFF

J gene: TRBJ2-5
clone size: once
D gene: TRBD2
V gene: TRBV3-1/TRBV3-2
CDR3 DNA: TGTGCCAGCAGCCAAGTGCGCGGGGTTCGGGGGGACCAAGAGACCCAGTACTTC
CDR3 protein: CASSQVRGVRGDQETQYF

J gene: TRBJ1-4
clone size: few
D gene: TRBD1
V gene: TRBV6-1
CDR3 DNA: TGTGCCAGCAGTGAGGGACAGGGTAATGAAAAACTGTTTTTT
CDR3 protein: CASSEGQGNEKLFF

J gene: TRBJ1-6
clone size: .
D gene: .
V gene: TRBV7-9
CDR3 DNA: TGTGCCAGCAGGTTACAGGGAGGGAGGTCACCCCTCCACTTT
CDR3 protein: CASRLQGGRSPLHF

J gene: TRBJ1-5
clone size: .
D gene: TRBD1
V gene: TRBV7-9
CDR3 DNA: TGTGCCAGCAGCAGGGGACAGGGTGGGAATCAGCCCCAGCATTTT
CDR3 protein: CASSRGQGGNQPQHF

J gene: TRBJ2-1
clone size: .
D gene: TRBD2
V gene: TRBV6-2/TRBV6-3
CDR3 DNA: TGTGCCAGCAGTTACTCGAAGGGACTAGCGGGAGATTACAATGAGCAGTTCTTC
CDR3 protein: CASSYSKGLAGDYNEQFF

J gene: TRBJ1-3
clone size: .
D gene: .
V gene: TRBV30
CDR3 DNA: TGTGCCTGGCGTGTGACTTCTGGAAACACCATATATTTT
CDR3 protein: CAWRVTSGNTIYF

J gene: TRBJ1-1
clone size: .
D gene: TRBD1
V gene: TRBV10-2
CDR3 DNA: TGCGCCAGCATCCCGGGACAGGGGGCTAACACTGAAGCTTTCTTT
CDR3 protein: CASIPGQGANTEAFF

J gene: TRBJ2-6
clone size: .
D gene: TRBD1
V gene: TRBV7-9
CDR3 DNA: TGCGTAGGGGACAGCTCCTGGTCTGGGGCCAACGTCCTGACTTTC
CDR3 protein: CVGDSSWSGANVLTF

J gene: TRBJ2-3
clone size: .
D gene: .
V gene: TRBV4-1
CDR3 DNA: TGCGCCAGCAGCGCGGGGCAAGATACGCAGTATTTT
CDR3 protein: CASSAGQDTQYF

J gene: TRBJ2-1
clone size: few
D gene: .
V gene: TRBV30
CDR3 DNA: TGTGCCTTCTTCGGGACTTCCCTTTACAATGAGCAGTTCTTC
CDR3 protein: CAFFGTSLYNEQFF

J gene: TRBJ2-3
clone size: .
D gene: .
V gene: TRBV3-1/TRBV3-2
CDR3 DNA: TGTGCCAGCAGCGAAGCCCTAGCAAGCACAGATACGCAGTATTTT
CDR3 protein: CASSEALASTDTQYF

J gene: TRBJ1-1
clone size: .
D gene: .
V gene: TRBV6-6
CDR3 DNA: TGTGCCAGCATATCAGGGGCTGAAGCTTTCTTT
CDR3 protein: CASISGAEAFF

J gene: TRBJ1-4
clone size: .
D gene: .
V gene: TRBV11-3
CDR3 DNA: TGTGCCAGCAGCTTCCGACCACAGGGCCCTGATGAAAAACTGTTTTTT
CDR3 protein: CASSFRPQGPDEKLFF

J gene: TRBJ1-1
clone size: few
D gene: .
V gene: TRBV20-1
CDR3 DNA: TGCAGTGCTAGTTCCGGCGGGGGGTTTTTCACTGAAGCTTTCTTT
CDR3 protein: CSASSGGGFFTEAFF

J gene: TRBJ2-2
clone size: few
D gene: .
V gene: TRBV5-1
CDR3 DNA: TGCGCCACCTCAACGAGGGGGGGCGGGGAGCTGTTTTTT
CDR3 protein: CATSTRGGGELFF

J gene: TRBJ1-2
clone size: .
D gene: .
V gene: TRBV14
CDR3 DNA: TGTGCCAGCAGCCAAGATGGGCAGAACTATGGCTACACCTTC
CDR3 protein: CASSQDGQNYGYTF

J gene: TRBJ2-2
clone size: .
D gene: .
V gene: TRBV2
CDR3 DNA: TGTGCCAGCAGTGGGCGACAGACAGACACCGGGGAGCTGTTTTTT
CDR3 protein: CASSGRQTDTGELFF

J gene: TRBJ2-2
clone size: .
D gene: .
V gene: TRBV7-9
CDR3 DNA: TGTGCCAGCAGCTTAGTAGGTAGCTTTGGAACCGGGGAGCTGTTTTTT
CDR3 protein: CASSLVGSFGTGELFF

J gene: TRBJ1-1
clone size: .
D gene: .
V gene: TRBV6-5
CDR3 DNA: TGTGCCAGCAGTTTGGGCCGGAAAACTGAAGCTTTCTTT
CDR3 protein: CASSLGRKTEAFF

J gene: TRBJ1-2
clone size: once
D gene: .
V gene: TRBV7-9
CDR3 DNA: TGTGCCAGCAGCTTGCCGGAGGAGTATGGCTACACCTTC
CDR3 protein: CASSLPEEYGYTF

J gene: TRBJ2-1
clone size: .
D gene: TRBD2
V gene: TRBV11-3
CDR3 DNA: TGTGCCAGCAGCGCGGCCGCTCTAGCGGGAGCAAATGAGCAGTTCTTC
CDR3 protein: CASSAAALAGANEQFF

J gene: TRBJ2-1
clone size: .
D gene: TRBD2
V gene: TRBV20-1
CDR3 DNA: TGCAGTGCTAGTCTGCGGAGGGGAGGGTACAATGAGCAGTTCTTC
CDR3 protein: CSASLRRGGYNEQFF

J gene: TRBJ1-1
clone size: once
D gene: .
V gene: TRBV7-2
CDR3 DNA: TGTGCCAGCAGCTCGACAGTGAACACTGAAGCTTTCTTT
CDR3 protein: CASSSTVNTEAFF

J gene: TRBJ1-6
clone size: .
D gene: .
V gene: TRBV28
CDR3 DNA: TGTGCCAGCAGTCTTGACAGGCCTCGATCACCCCTCCACTTT
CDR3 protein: CASSLDRPRSPLHF

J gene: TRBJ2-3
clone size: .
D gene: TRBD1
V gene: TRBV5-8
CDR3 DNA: TGTGCCAGCAGCTGGGGACAGGGCACAGATACGCAGTATTTT
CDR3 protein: CASSWGQGTDTQYF

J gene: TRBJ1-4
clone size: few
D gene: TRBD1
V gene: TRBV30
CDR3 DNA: TGTGCCTGGGTTAGGCCACAGGGGTTACATGAAAAACTGTTTTTT
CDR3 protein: CAWVRPQGLHEKLFF

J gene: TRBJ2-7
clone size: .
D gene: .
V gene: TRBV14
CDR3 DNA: TGTGCCAGCAGCCAAGGATCTTCAGGCGAGCAGTACTTC
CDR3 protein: CASSQGSSGEQYF

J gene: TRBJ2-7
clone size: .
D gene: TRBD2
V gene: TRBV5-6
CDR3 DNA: TGTGCCAGCAGCTTGGGACTAGCCAACTACGAGCAGTACTTC
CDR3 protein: CASSLGLANYEQYF

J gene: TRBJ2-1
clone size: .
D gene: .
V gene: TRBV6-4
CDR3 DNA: TGTGCCAGCTCGGCCGGGACTTACAATGAGCAGTTCTTC
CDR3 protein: CASSAGTYNEQFF

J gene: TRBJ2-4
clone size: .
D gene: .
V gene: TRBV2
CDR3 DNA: TGTGCCAGCAGTTACGACAGTCCAAAAAACATTCAGTACTTC
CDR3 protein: CASSYDSPKNIQYF

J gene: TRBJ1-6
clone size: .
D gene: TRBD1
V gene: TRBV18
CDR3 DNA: TGTGCCAGCTCACCAACTCAGGGGGTTAATTCACCCCTCCACTTT
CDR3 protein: CASSPTQGVNSPLHF

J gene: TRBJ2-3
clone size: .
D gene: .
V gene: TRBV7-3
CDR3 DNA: TGTGCCAGCAGCTTAAGCTTCTTAGACTCCCAATATTTT
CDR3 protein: CASSLSFLDSQYF

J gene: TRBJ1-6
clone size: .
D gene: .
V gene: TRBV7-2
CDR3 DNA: TGTGCCAGCAGCTTAGTAGGTGGGGCCGCACTGGGGAATTCACCCCTCCACTTT
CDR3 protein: CASSLVGGAALGNSPLHF

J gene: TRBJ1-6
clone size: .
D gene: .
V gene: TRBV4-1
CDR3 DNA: TGCGCCAGCAGCCATCTTATGGGGCCAGATTCACCCCTCCACTTT
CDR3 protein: CASSHLMGPDSPLHF

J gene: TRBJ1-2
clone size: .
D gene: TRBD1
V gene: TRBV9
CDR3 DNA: TGTGCCAGCAGCGCCGGGGGAGGACAGGGACACTATGGCTACACCTTC
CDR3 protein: CASSAGGGQGHYGYTF

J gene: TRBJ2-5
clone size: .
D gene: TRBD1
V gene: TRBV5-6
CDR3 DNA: TGTGCCAGCAGCACGCCGGGACAGGGGCCAAAAGAGACCCAGTACTTC
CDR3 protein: CASSTPGQGPKETQYF